This TCR beta chain was sequenced in a study of early T cells in non-severe SARS-CoV-2 infection. Study context: It was bulk RNA from unsorted whole blood that was sequenced, and the chains were unpaired.

CDR1 and CDR2 from the germline V gene are SGDLS and YYNGEE. Trimming pared 0 bases from V and 0 bases from J, leaving 2 bases between. The CDR3 length is 13 residues. This clonotype has more than one count but fewer than ten. Its target is unknown. Whole-study results and caveats: Anti-spike CD8 responses were favored by VDJdb matching, which missed private and CD4 specificities.

Individual cDNA molecules received unique molecular identifiers. TCRdb reprocessed the 5' RACE reads via MiXCR and lists one record per CDR3 protein. This sample yields tens of thousands of distinct CDR3 sequences, of which around 7% are seen a single time; 4.7% belongs to the top ten. Material: whole blood. The TCR originated in an adult who was a healthcare worker with PCR-confirmed SARS-CoV-2 infection or an uninfected control (not recorded which). This rearrangement joins TRBV9 to TRBJ2-3; D is ambiguous. CDR3 region: CASSVASTDTQYF. The CDR3 DNA reads as TGTGCCAGCAGCGTAGCCAGCACAGATACGCAGTATTTT. The full variable domain, rest sourced from reference TRBV9 and TRBJ2-3, is DSGVTQTPKHLITATGQRVTLRCSPRSGDLSVYWYQQSLDQGLQFLIQYYNGEERAKGNILERFSAQQFPDLHSELNLSSLELGDSALYFCASSVASTDTQYFGPGTRLTVL.